One sample yielded the 21 T cell receptor beta chains listed below, sequenced in a study of blood T cells in healthy people across ages. Primed by a sample-barcoded 5' primer and a J-beta primer mix, a second PCR proceeded for roughly 7 to 11 cycles. TCRdb reprocessed the 5' RACE reads via MiXCR and lists one record per CDR3 protein. The sample records about 580,000 distinct CDR3 sequences, 47% being singletons. The sample was blood. These receptors came from a man aged 80 or over in good health.

This clonotype has just a few counts. The chain has TRBV3-1 and TRBJ2-7; no reliable D call. The CDR3 is 15 residues long. CDR1 is LGHDT and CDR2 is YNNKEL in the germline V gene (reference sequence). Between the trimmed V and J ends, which lost 0 bases and 2 bases, there was a span of 11 bases. The CDR3 DNA reads TGTGCCAGCAGCCAAGAAGGGTTGGGGACCTACGAGCAGTACTTC. It codes for CASSQEGLGTYEQYF.

This clonotype was seen more than once but under ten times. The rearrangement links TRBV29-1 to TRBJ2-1; D unresolved. V was clipped by 3 bases and J by 7 bases, with 10 bases between them. This CDR3 contains 12 residues. Germline V gene lookup returns CDR1 SQVTM and CDR2 ANQGSEA. This CDR3 is CSVERVGNEQFF. DNA of the CDR3: TGCAGCGTTGAGAGAGTAGGAAATGAGCAGTTCTTC.

In this sample, this clonotype turned up a few times. V and J are TRBV3-1 and TRBJ1-4; D gene unclear. Between the trimmed V and J ends, which lost 5 bases and 10 bases, there was a span of 14 bases. Germline CDR1 reads LGHDT; CDR2 reads YNNKEL (reference sequence). This CDR3 comprises 13 residues. CDR3 DNA sequence: TGTGCCAGCAGCTCAGTGGGAGGAGGAAAACTGTTTTTT. It is translated as CASSSVGGGKLFF.

This clonotype was seen more than once but under ten times. The rearrangement joins TRBV20-1 to TRBJ2-5, with 8 bases matching TRBD2. CDR1 is DFQATT, CDR2 SNEGSKA, per germline (reference sequence). The J segment lost 5 bases and the V segment lost 5 bases, leaving 13 bases of the junction unmatched. The CDR3 runs 15 residues. Here the CDR3 reads CSAGASGRGSETQYF. The CDR3 coding sequence is TGCAGTGCTGGGGCGAGCGGGAGAGGGTCTGAGACCCAGTACTTC.

This clonotype turned up a few times. The chain employs TRBV3-1 and TRBJ2-1, with 12 bases aligning to TRBD2. J lost 4 bases, V lost 2 bases, and 3 bases had no gene match. This CDR3 is 16 amino acids long. The germline gives CDR1 LGHDT, CDR2 YNNKEL (reference sequence). The CDR3 sequence: CASSQLAGGNYNEQFF. CDR3 nucleotide sequence: TGTGCCAGCAGCCAACTAGCGGGGGGGAATTACAATGAGCAGTTCTTC.

Here the CDR3 DNA reads TGCGCCAGCAGCATCGGACAGGGGGCTGTTGAGCAGTTCTTC. It specifies CASSIGQGAVEQFF. V usage is TRBV5-1 and J usage is TRBJ2-1; 11 bases agree with TRBD1. With V trimmed by 4 bases and J by 9 bases, 6 bases remained unmatched. Per the germline V gene, CDR1 is SGHRS and CDR2 is YFSETQ. The CDR3 contains 14 residues.

This chain links TRBV7-8 with TRBJ2-5; D is uncertain. The J call may be incorrect, as the DNA end agrees better with TRBJ2-4. The CDR3 has 14 residues. CDR1 is SGHVS and CDR2 is FQNEAQ in the germline V gene. The CDR3 sequence is CASSLERASNIQYF. Written as DNA, the CDR3 is TGTGCCAGCAGCTTAGAAAGGGCCTCAAACATTCAGTACTTC.

This clonotype has more than one count but fewer than ten. The chain recombines TRBV29-1 with TRBJ2-1, with D unresolved. The length of the CDR3 is 15 residues. Trimming left V 4 bases short and J 0 bases short, with 13 bases between. The germline V gene has CDR1 SQVTM and CDR2 ANQGSEA. The CDR3 loop is CSVAAETSSYNEQFF. CDR3 DNA sequence: TGCAGCGTTGCGGCGGAGACCTCCTCCTACAATGAGCAGTTCTTC.

The chain joins TRBV20-1 to TRBJ2-5; 7 bases map to TRBD1. The J call may be wrong; the DNA end is better matched by TRBJ2-7. CDR3 length equals 15 residues. CDR1 and CDR2 from the germline V gene are DFQATT and SNEGSKA (reference sequence). The CDR3 protein is CSAASTTGPTYEQYF. The CDR3 DNA is TGCAGTGCCGCATCCACGACAGGGCCTACCTACGAGCAGTACTTC.

The V call is TRBV20-1, the J call TRBJ2-1; 7 bases line up with TRBD2. The assigned J gene may be wrong: the sequence end matches TRBJ2-7 better. The CDR3 runs to 17 residues. Germline V CDR1 and CDR2: DFQATT, SNEGSKA (reference sequence). The CDR3 sequence is CSASSLGGIGSYNEQYF. Written as DNA, the CDR3 is TGCAGTGCTAGCTCCCTGGGGGGGATAGGGTCCTACAATGAGCAGTACTTC.

This clonotype appeared a few times. This sequence joins TRBV28 and TRBJ2-7, with D perhaps TRBD1 (5 bases). CDR3 length equals 14 residues. Trimming pared 2 bases from V and 3 bases from J, leaving 11 bases between. Germline loops: CDR1 MDHEN, CDR2 SYDVKM. The CDR3 DNA is TGTGCCAGCAGTTTAATAGGGCAGGGCTACGAGCAGTACTTC. Translation: CASSLIGQGYEQYF.

The V call is TRBV29-1, the J call TRBJ2-4; D gene ambiguous. Germline values: CDR1 SQVTM, CDR2 ANQGSEA. V was shortened by 1 base and J by 0 bases, with 10 bases between the two germline ends. CDR3 size: 15 residues. As DNA, the CDR3 is TGCAGCGTTGAAGGGCAGGACCTAGCCAAAAACATTCAGTACTTC. This encodes CSVEGQDLAKNIQYF.

The rearrangement uses TRBV7-9 and TRBJ1-1; D not certain. Trimming took 5 bases from V and 1 from J, leaving 11 bases between them. CDR1 is SEHNR, CDR2 FQNEAQ, per germline (reference sequence). This CDR3 spans 14 amino acids. CDR3 sequence reads: CASSPLDRNTEAFF. The DNA for the CDR3 is TGTGCCAGCAGCCCGCTAGACCGGAACACTGAAGCTTTCTTT.

The chain is built from TRBV3-1 and TRBJ2-5; 10 bases map to TRBD1. The CDR3 length is 15 residues. J gave up 5 bases and V 7 bases, and 10 bases lay outside the gene matches. In germline, CDR1 is LGHDT, CDR2 YNNKEL (reference sequence). DNA for the CDR3: TGTGCCAGCAACCCAACGGGACAGGGGTGGGAGACCCAGTACTTC. Amino acid sequence: CASNPTGQGWETQYF.

This chain joins TRBV4-1 and TRBJ1-2; the match to TRBD1 covers 7 bases. With 4 bases clipped from V and 7 bases from J, the junction kept 6 bases outside the gene matches. Germline V gives CDR1 MGHRA, CDR2 YSYEKL. CDR3 length: 13 amino acids. This CDR3 reads CASSRTGVGGYTF. The CDR3 nucleotides are TGCGCCAGCAGCCGAACAGGGGTAGGTGGCTACACCTTC.

This rearrangement joins TRBV6-5 to TRBJ2-2; possibly TRBD1 for D (7 bases). Trimming shortened V by 5 bases and J by 5 bases, and 18 bases separated the two germline ends. From germline, CDR1 is MNHEY and CDR2 SVGAGI. The CDR3 has 16 amino acids. The chain's CDR3 is CASSQWDSGGTGELFF. The DNA for the CDR3 is TGTGCCAGCAGTCAATGGGACAGTGGGGGGACCGGGGAGCTGTTTTTT.

V and J are TRBV6-6 and TRBJ1-4; D is unclear. Between the trimmed V and J ends, which lost 8 bases and 10 bases, there was a span of 23 bases. The CDR3 runs to 15 residues. CDR1 is MNHNY and CDR2 is SVGAGI in the germline V gene (reference sequence). CDR3 region: CASRWLPQSKGKLFF. The CDR3, as DNA: TGTGCCAGCCGCTGGTTACCGCAGTCGAAGGGAAAACTGTTTTTT.

The rearrangement uses TRBV7-2 and TRBJ1-5, with D perhaps TRBD1 (5 bases). V was pared by 1 base and J by 7 bases, with 11 bases between. From germline, CDR1 is SGHTA and CDR2 FQGNSA. The CDR3 runs 14 residues. CDR3 nucleotides: TGTGCCAGCAGCTTAGTCAGGGTTGGCCAGCCCCAGCATTTT. It is translated as CASSLVRVGQPQHF.

The chain combines TRBV6-6 with TRBJ1-5; D ambiguous. The germline V gene encodes CDR1 MNHNY and CDR2 SVGAGI (reference sequence). The CDR3 has 14 residues. V was shortened by 6 bases and J by 4 bases, with 13 bases between the two germline ends. This CDR3 is CASSAGNSNQPQHF. The CDR3 DNA sequence: TGTGCCAGCAGCGCCGGCAACTCAAATCAGCCCCAGCATTTT.

V is TRBV29-1 and J is TRBJ2-3, with 7 bases aligning to TRBD2. The CDR3 consists of 15 residues. The J segment lost 2 bases and the V segment lost 3 bases, leaving 8 bases of the junction unmatched. The germline gives CDR1 SQVTM, CDR2 ANQGSEA. The CDR3 region has the DNA TGCAGCGTTGAGGGGGGGGGAGGACCCACAGATACGCAGTATTTT. This gives the protein CSVEGGGGPTDTQYF.

The V call is TRBV14, the J call TRBJ2-1; 15 bases map to TRBD2. CDR3 length equals 17 residues. CDR1 is SGHDN and CDR2 is FVKESK in the germline V gene. V trimming: 2 bases; J trimming: 2 bases; junction bases outside the gene matches: 1. CDR3 loop: CASSQWTSGRAYNEQFF. DNA for the CDR3: TGTGCCAGCAGCCAATGGACTAGCGGGAGGGCCTACAATGAGCAGTTCTTC.